One sample yielded the 24 T cell receptor beta chains listed below, sequenced in a study of CD4 T cells in relation to SARS-CoV-2 and coronaviruses. Assay: immunoSEQ multiplex PCR; the TCRdb copy retains only in-frame clones and omits some. This table holds fewer than 20,000 clones, over 60% found once. Unexposed donor CD4+ T cells date from about 2011-2018, before the COVID-19 pandemic. The cells were cultured for 10 days before CD4+ T cells were isolated. These receptors have no identified antigens. Sample: CD4+ T cells from PBMCs, cultured in vitro. The receptors were sampled from a human donor in good health.

The chain couples TRBV6-5 to TRBJ1-3; D is perhaps TRBD1 (5 bases). This CDR3 contains 16 residues. CDR1 is MNHEY and CDR2 is SVGAGI in the germline V gene. V was trimmed by 0 bases and J by 0 bases, leaving 9 bases between them. The CDR3 spells CASSYSTDSSGNTIYF. CDR3 DNA sequence: TGTGCCAGCAGTTACTCTACAGACAGCTCTGGAAACACCATATATTTT.

The chain joins TRBV14 to TRBJ2-5; possible D gene TRBD1, 7 bases. Trimming shortened V by 4 bases and J by 4 bases, and 19 bases separated the two germline ends. Germline-derived CDR1 and CDR2 are SGHDN and FVKESK. The length of the CDR3 is 16 residues. The DNA of the CDR3 is TGTGCCAGCAGCCGCACCACAGGGGTGGGAGGAGAGACCCAGTACTTC. Translation: CASSRTTGVGGETQYF.

The chain has TRBV19 and TRBJ2-5; no clear D. Germline V CDR1 and CDR2: LNHDA, SQIVND (reference sequence). CDR3 size: 14 residues. The V gene lost 8 bases and the J gene lost 2 bases, with 15 bases spanning the gap. The CDR3 DNA sequence: TGTGCCAGTTCCTCGGACGTTGAGCAAGAGACCCAGTACTTC. This sequence encodes CASSSDVEQETQYF.

The sample holds a few counts of this clone. The chain couples TRBV5-1 to TRBJ2-3; D possibly matches TRBD1 or TRBD2 (5 bases each). The length of the CDR3 is 14 residues. V was cut by 6 bases and J by 2 bases, with 13 bases left in between. Germline V lookup: CDR1 SGHRS, CDR2 YFSETQ. The CDR3 region is CASTGASYTDTQYF. The CDR3 nucleotides are TGCGCCAGCACCGGGGCGTCATACACAGATACGCAGTATTTT.

The V and J genes are TRBV5-4 and TRBJ2-7, with TRBD2 matching over 10 bases. The V gene's germline CDR1 is SGHNT and CDR2 YYREEE (reference sequence). J was trimmed by 6 bases and V by 0 bases; bases with no gene match: 3. The CDR3 has 14 residues. The CDR3 sequence: CASSLAGLAAEQYF. CDR3 sequence (DNA): TGTGCCAGCAGCTTGGCAGGACTAGCGGCCGAGCAGTACTTC.

This chain uses TRBV6-5 with TRBJ1-5; D call uncertain. The CDR3 totals 14 residues. Germline-derived CDR1 and CDR2 are MNHEY and SVGAGI. V was trimmed by 10 bases and J by 7 bases, leaving 20 bases between them. CDR3 sequence: CATENRALEQPQHF. The CDR3 DNA reads TGTGCCACGGAAAACAGAGCGCTAGAACAGCCCCAGCATTTT.

This clone has just a few counts. CDR3 residues: CASSILTSGVNEQFF. Here the CDR3 DNA reads TGCGCCAGCAGCATATTGACTAGCGGGGTCAATGAGCAGTTCTTC. The chain recombines TRBV5-1 with TRBJ2-1, with 11 nucleotides matching TRBD2. Germline trimming cut 4 bases from V and 6 bases from J; bases unmatched to any gene: 6. This CDR3 is built from 15 residues. CDR1 and CDR2 (germline): SGHRS, YFSETQ. Looking up the rest from reference TRBV5-1 and TRBJ2-1 gives the full variable domain: KAGVTQTPRYLIKTRGQQVTLSCSPISGHRSVSWYQQTPGQGLQFLFEYFSETQRNKGNFPGRFSGRQFSNSRSEMNVSTLELGDSALYLCASSILTSGVNEQFFGPGTRLTVL.

This clone has just a few counts. V is TRBV19 and J is TRBJ1-6, with D perhaps matching TRBD1 (6 bases). Germline values: CDR1 LNHDA, CDR2 SQIVND (reference sequence). Between the trimmed V and J ends, which lost 1 base and 7 bases, there was a span of 8 bases. CDR3 length equals 14 residues. CDR3 residues: CASSIGQGNSPLHF. In nucleotides, the CDR3 is TGTGCCAGTAGTATAGGTCAGGGGAATTCACCCCTCCACTTT.

This clone counts as medium-sized. The V and J genes are TRBV28 and TRBJ2-5, with a tentative D call TRBD2 (5 bases). Germline CDR1 reads MDHEN; CDR2 reads SYDVKM. Deletions cut 6 bases from V and 2 bases from J, with 7 bases between. The CDR3 covers 12 residues. The DNA of the CDR3 is TGTGCCAGCAGAGCGGTACAAGAGACCCAGTACTTC. Protein: CASRAVQETQYF.

The chain's CDR3 is CASSLNAGELFF. The CDR3 DNA reads as TGTGCCAGCAGTTTAAATGCCGGGGAGCTGTTTTTT. The chain couples TRBV12-3 or TRBV12-4 to TRBJ2-2; the D is unclear. This CDR3 is 12 amino acids long. Between the trimmed V and J ends, which lost 2 bases and 6 bases, there was a span of 4 bases.

The gene calls are TRBV28 and TRBJ1-2, with 12 bases identical to TRBD1. This CDR3 has 15 residues. The germline V gene encodes CDR1 MDHEN and CDR2 SYDVKM. With V trimmed by 5 bases and J by 6 bases, 7 bases remained unmatched. The CDR3 DNA follows: TGTGCCAGCAGTATAGGGGGACAGGGGGCGGATGGCTACACCTTC. Its translation is CASSIGGQGADGYTF.

V gene TRBV2 combines with J gene TRBJ2-1; D gene uncertain. The V end lost 9 bases, the J end lost 2 bases, and 17 bases lay between the germline ends. Germline V gives CDR1 SNHLY, CDR2 FYNNEI. This CDR3 contains 15 residues. CDR3 protein: CARDVLTLAYNEQFF. CDR3 sequence (DNA): TGTGCCAGGGACGTACTGACTTTAGCCTACAATGAGCAGTTCTTC.

The J gene is TRBJ2-7, the V gene TRBV10-2; the match to TRBD2 covers 12 bases. There are 14 residues in the CDR3. V lost 6 bases and J lost 0; bases outside the gene matches: 0. Germline V gives CDR1 WSHSY, CDR2 SAAADI. Here the CDR3 reads CASRTSGSSYEQYF. Here the CDR3 DNA reads TGCGCCAGCAGGACTAGCGGGAGCTCCTACGAGCAGTACTTC.

This clone was counted between two and nine times. The V gene is TRBV19, the J gene TRBJ2-1; D is unclear. Germline CDR1 is LNHDA and CDR2 is SQIVND (reference sequence). This CDR3 contains 10 residues. V dropped 10 bases and J dropped 6 bases, with 7 bases sitting between them. The CDR3 loop is CATLGNEQFF. CDR3 in DNA: TGTGCCACCCTGGGCAATGAGCAGTTCTTC.

CDR3 loop: CASRHTGDTDTQYF. In DNA form, the CDR3 reads TGCGCCAGCAGGCATACAGGGGACACAGATACGCAGTATTTT. This chain joins TRBV5-1 and TRBJ2-3; 7 nucleotides match TRBD1. Per germline, CDR1 SGHRS and CDR2 YFSETQ. V lost 5 bases and J lost 2; bases outside the gene matches: 5. This CDR3 contains 14 residues. The full variable domain, in which reference TRBV5-1 and TRBJ2-3 provide the parts outside the CDR3, is KAGVTQTPRYLIKTRGQQVTLSCSPISGHRSVSWYQQTPGQGLQFLFEYFSETQRNKGNFPGRFSGRQFSNSRSEMNVSTLELGDSALYLCASRHTGDTDTQYFGPGTRLTVL.

The chain combines TRBV5-1 with TRBJ2-1; no clear D gene. V lost 0 bases, J lost 5 bases, and 9 bases lay in between. CDR1 and CDR2 from the germline V gene are SGHRS and YFSETQ. This CDR3 region has 14 residues. The CDR3, as DNA: TGCGCCAGCAGCTTGGACACGACGCACAATGAGCAGTTCTTC. Residues: CASSLDTTHNEQFF.

This clone was picked up one time. V is TRBV2 and J is TRBJ2-1, with 9 bases identical to TRBD2. The germline CDR1 and CDR2 sequences are SNHLY and FYNNEI. After removal of 9 bases from V and 0 bases from J, the junction contained 3 bases not matched to a gene. This CDR3 region has 14 residues. The CDR3 DNA sequence: TGTGCCAGAGGTAGCGGGAGCTCCTACAATGAGCAGTTCTTC. This translates into CARGSGSSYNEQFF.

The sample holds one count of this clone. The genes are TRBV28 and TRBJ2-7; TRBD1 agrees at 9 bases. The trim removed 2 bases at V and 4 bases at J, leaving 15 bases unmatched. The CDR3 contains 18 residues. Germline V lookup: CDR1 MDHEN, CDR2 SYDVKM. This CDR3 is CASSLTISTGGFGYEQYF. As DNA, the CDR3 is TGTGCCAGCAGTTTAACCATATCCACAGGGGGCTTTGGGTACGAGCAGTACTTC.

The chain combines TRBV19 with TRBJ2-1; 10 nucleotides match TRBD1. Germline-derived CDR1 and CDR2 are LNHDA and SQIVND (reference sequence). The CDR3 runs 18 residues. V trimming: 5 bases; J trimming: 4 bases; junction bases outside the gene matches: 14. CDR3 protein: CASSFTLGGTGAYNEQFF. DNA of the CDR3: TGTGCCAGTAGTTTCACCCTAGGGGGGACAGGGGCTTACAATGAGCAGTTCTTC.

The chain carries TRBV2 and TRBJ2-3; 7 nucleotides match TRBD1. CDR3 length equals 15 residues. V lost 8 bases, J lost 0 bases, and 8 bases stayed unmatched. Germline V lookup: CDR1 SNHLY, CDR2 FYNNEI. CDR3 region: CASPGQTRSTDTQYF. The CDR3 region has the DNA TGTGCCAGCCCGGGACAGACGAGAAGCACAGATACGCAGTATTTT.

This clone was picked up a small number of times. The chain carries TRBV5-1 and TRBJ1-1; D is unresolved. This CDR3 contains 11 residues. V was pared by 0 bases and J by 7 bases, with 4 bases between. Germline V gene data show CDR1 as SGHRS and CDR2 as YFSETQ. The CDR3 region has the DNA TGCGCCAGCAGCTTGGGCAGTGAAGCTTTCTTT. Its translation: CASSLGSEAFF.

This chain connects TRBV6-5 to TRBJ2-5; no reliable D call. Trimming took off 2 bases at V and 4 bases at J, with 2 bases between the two ends. Germline values: CDR1 MNHEY, CDR2 SVGAGI. The CDR3 has 11 amino acids. In DNA form, the CDR3 reads TGTGCCAGCAGTTACGGAGAGACCCAGTACTTC. Translating gives CASSYGETQYF.

V and J are TRBV3-1 (or the pseudogene TRBV3-2) and TRBJ2-7; D is tentatively TRBD1 or TRBD2 (5 bases each). Germline loops: CDR1 LGHDT, CDR2 YNNKEL (reference sequence). This CDR3 has 13 amino acids. V gave up 4 bases and J gave up 4 bases, with 11 bases separating them. This CDR3 is CASSRGAGYEQYF. The CDR3 DNA reads as TGTGCCAGCAGCCGAGGGGCCGGTTACGAGCAGTACTTC.

The chain has TRBV7-8 and TRBJ2-1; D may be TRBD2 (6 bases). Germline loops: CDR1 SGHVS, CDR2 FQNEAQ. The V and J ends lost 2 bases and 2 bases respectively, with 10 bases between them. The CDR3 has 15 amino acids. CDR3 sequence reads: CASSLPAGTYNEQFF. The CDR3, as DNA: TGTGCCAGCAGCTTACCAGCGGGTACCTACAATGAGCAGTTCTTC.